The 15 T cell receptor beta chains below were found in one sample sequenced in a study of CD8+ T cells in alopecia areata. RNA was isolated and reverse transcribed to cDNA, the sequencing template. The table came from immunoSEQ multiplex PCR; TCRdb's copy has only in-frame clones and leaves some out. The data contain over 150,000 clones, about 56% of them singletons. The source material was CD8+ T cells sorted from blood. These receptors all come from a human donor in good health.

This clone has a single count. V is TRBV4-1 and J is TRBJ2-1; D unresolved. Germline assignment: CDR1 MGHRA and CDR2 YSYEKL. V was trimmed by 1 base and J by 7 bases, leaving 11 bases between them. The CDR3 spans 14 residues. The CDR3 DNA sequence: TGCGCCAGCAGCCAAGTAAAAGTCGAGAATGAGCAGTTCTTC. Its translation is CASSQVKVENEQFF.

A single count supports this clone. The V and J genes are TRBV4-1 and TRBJ2-7; tentative D call: TRBD2 (6 bases). Germline V CDR1 and CDR2: MGHRA, YSYEKL. Trimming removed 1 base at V and 2 bases at J, with 12 bases between. The CDR3 sequence is 15 residues long. The CDR3 coding sequence is TGCGCCAGCAGCCAAGTACGAGGACTAACCTACGAGCAGTACTTC. Its protein is CASSQVRGLTYEQYF.

This clone showed up just a few times. The chain recombines TRBV7-9 with TRBJ2-1, with D uncertain. CDR1 SEHNR and CDR2 FQNEAQ come from the germline V gene (reference sequence). The CDR3 has 13 amino acids. Deletions cut 10 bases from V and 2 bases from J, with 12 bases between. CDR3 coding DNA: TGTGCCATTCCTGGGCCCACCTACAATGAGCAGTTCTTC. Translating gives CAIPGPTYNEQFF.

The V and J genes are TRBV15 and TRBJ1-3; D is unresolved. Germline assignment: CDR1 LNHNV and CDR2 YYDKDF (reference sequence). This CDR3 is 16 amino acids long. V lost 1 base, J lost 3 bases, and 13 bases lay in between. Written as DNA, the CDR3 is TGTGCCACCAGCAGAGGGTCGGGAGCCCTTGGAAACACCATATATTTT. Protein: CATSRGSGALGNTIYF.

This clone was observed a handful of times. The gene calls are TRBV7-2 and TRBJ1-6; TRBD1 matches 10 bases. Looked up from germline, CDR1 is SGHTA and CDR2 is FQGNSA. V dropped 5 bases and J dropped 9; count of bases not matched to a gene: 7. The CDR3 sequence is 15 residues long. The DNA of the CDR3 is TGTGCCAGCAGCGCAATGACAGGGGGCATTTCACCCCTCCACTTT. Amino acid sequence: CASSAMTGGISPLHF.

V and J are TRBV7-9 and TRBJ2-1; 10 nucleotides line up with TRBD1. CDR1 SEHNR and CDR2 FQNEAQ come from the germline V gene (reference sequence). After removal of 5 bases from V and 4 bases from J, the junction contained 8 bases not matched to a gene. The CDR3 sequence is 16 residues long. The CDR3 loop reads CASSPRTGGSYNEQFF. The CDR3 nucleotides are TGTGCCAGCAGCCCGCGGACAGGGGGAAGTTACAATGAGCAGTTCTTC.

In this sample, this clone is medium-sized. The chain combines TRBV6-6 with TRBJ2-2, with D hard to call. Trimming took 7 bases from V and 3 from J, leaving 12 bases between them. Germline CDR1 is MNHNY and CDR2 is SVGAGI (reference sequence). The CDR3 spans 14 residues. CDR3 residues: CASTGRIYTGELFF. DNA for the CDR3: TGTGCCAGCACCGGCAGGATTTACACCGGGGAGCTGTTTTTT.

This clone was detected once. The CDR3 loop reads CASSLRRGHEQYF. CDR3 nucleotides: TGTGCCAGCAGTTTAAGGAGGGGACACGAGCAGTACTTC. This rearrangement joins TRBV27 to TRBJ2-7; D might be TRBD2 (6 bases). Germline CDR1 MNHEY, CDR2 SMNVEV (reference sequence). This CDR3 contains 13 residues. V dropped 2 bases and J dropped 5 bases, with 10 bases sitting between them.

The rearrangement joins TRBV27 to TRBJ2-7; D ambiguous. CDR1 is MNHEY and CDR2 is SMNVEV in the germline V gene (reference sequence). This CDR3 is 13 amino acids long. V was trimmed by 2 bases and J by 6 bases, leaving 11 bases between them. In DNA, the CDR3 is TGTGCCAGCAGTTTACTCTATGTGGGCGAGCAGTACTTC. This gives the protein CASSLLYVGEQYF.

The chain carries TRBV5-1 and TRBJ2-5, with 7 bases that match TRBD1. Germline assignment: CDR1 SGHRS and CDR2 YFSETQ. V trimming: 4 bases; J trimming: 4 bases; junction bases outside the gene matches: 7. This CDR3 comprises 14 residues. For the CDR3, the DNA is TGCGCCAGCAGCGCCCGCAGGGGGACAGAGACCCAGTACTTC. Translating gives CASSARRGTETQYF.

Comments on this clone: One end of the junction is discordant with germline, which a read error may explain. This chain connects TRBV29-1 to TRBJ2-3; possibly TRBD2 for D (5 bases). The length of the CDR3 is 12 residues. Germline V gives CDR1 SQVTM, CDR2 ANQGSEA. The CDR3 nucleotides read TGCAGCGTTGAAGACCCCCCGGGAATGCCACTATTT. It encodes CSVEDPPGMPLF.

This clone was detected only a few times. V gene TRBV5-6 combines with J gene TRBJ2-1; D ambiguous. The CDR3 is made up of 13 amino acids. CDR1 SGHDT and CDR2 YYEEEE come from the germline V gene. With 5 bases removed from V and 5 bases from J, the gap between germline ends came to 11 bases. The CDR3 DNA reads TGTGCCAGCAGTTTGACACCCGACAATGAGCAGTTCTTC. As protein: CASSLTPDNEQFF. Variable domain in full (rest from reference TRBV5-6 and TRBJ2-1): DAGVTQSPTHLIKTRGQQVTLRCSPKSGHDTVSWYQQALGQGPQFIFQYYEEEERQRGNFPDRFSGHQFPNYSSELNVNALLLGDSALYLCASSLTPDNEQFFGPGTRLTVL.

The rearrangement joins TRBV4-1 to TRBJ2-7; TRBD1 aligns across 9 bases. V gave up 5 bases and J gave up 3 bases; unmatched junction bases: 11. Per germline, CDR1 MGHRA and CDR2 YSYEKL. This CDR3 region has 16 residues. CDR3 sequence (DNA): TGCGCCAGCAGCTTCCTCGCGGGACAGGGACTCTACGAGCAGTACTTC. Translating it yields CASSFLAGQGLYEQYF.

This clone was found a few times. V and J are TRBV7-9 and TRBJ1-2; TRBD1 aligns across 8 bases. Germline V gene lookup returns CDR1 SEHNR and CDR2 FQNEAQ (reference sequence). The CDR3 runs to 16 residues. The V gene end was trimmed by 2 bases and the J gene end by 0 bases; junction bases not matched to a gene: 5. CDR3 sequence: CASSLTTGGPNYGYTF. DNA of the CDR3: TGTGCCAGCAGCTTAACCACAGGGGGACCTAACTATGGCTACACCTTC.

This sequence joins TRBV29-1 and TRBJ2-5; a possible D gene is TRBD1 (5 bases). The CDR3 sequence is 12 residues long. The germline V gene encodes CDR1 SQVTM and CDR2 ANQGSEA. V was shortened by 7 bases and J by 3 bases, with 12 bases between the two germline ends. The CDR3 DNA is TGCAGCGGGAATCAGGGTGAAGAGACCCAGTACTTC. This encodes CSGNQGEETQYF.